Each of the 7 T cell receptor beta chains below was sequenced from the same sample in a study of human T cells and chemical hapten exposure (dated by TCRdb to the early 2020s). The library was produced with RACE. Reads for this sample came from a NextSeq 500. TCRdb trimmed public reads at Q25 via fastp, called clones via MiXCR and kept in-frame beta chains. Rows with one shared CDR3 protein collapse into an entry with the most common genes and DNA. Counted in this sample were 180,000 or so distinct CDR3 sequences; roughly 15% of them appeared once. Clones ranked in the top ten supply about 1.7% of the sample. The time point label here, explained by the study, means: patch test 1, 2 weeks after DPC sensitization. The label giving this sample's treatment or condition can be read as: therapeutic diphenylcyclopropenone sensitization with weekly scalp DPC. The material sequenced was whole blood, taken in connection with sensitization to the hapten diphenylcyclopropenone (DPC). The receptors stem from a woman between 25 and 40 years old with alopecia areata. Some clones in this sample may be carry-over from other donors' samples.

This clonotype was seen ten or more times. The chain combines TRBV29-1 with TRBJ2-5; 9 bases match TRBD1. The CDR3 is 13 residues long. The germline V gene encodes CDR1 SQVTM and CDR2 ANQGSEA. Trimming at V came to 5 bases and at J to 4 bases, leaving 5 bases not matched to a gene. CDR3 sequence: CSVITGGGETQYF. CDR3 DNA: TGCAGCGTTATTACAGGGGGCGGAGAGACCCAGTACTTC.

This clonotype was seen repeatedly, ten times or more. J is TRBJ1-2 and V is TRBV4-1, with D tentatively TRBD1 (5 bases). The CDR3 runs to 13 residues. V shed 0 bases and J shed 7 bases, with 9 bases lying between them. Germline V gene sequence: CDR1 MGHRA, CDR2 YSYEKL. The CDR3 DNA is TGCGCCAGCAGCCAAGATTGGGACGGTGGCTACACCTTC. It specifies CASSQDWDGGYTF.

The chain recombines TRBV20-1 with TRBJ2-1; 7 bases line up with TRBD2. Looked up from germline, CDR1 is DFQATT and CDR2 is SNEGSKA (reference sequence). After removal of 0 bases from V and 2 bases from J, the junction contained 7 bases not matched to a gene. CDR3 size: 16 residues. CDR3 bases: TGCAGTGCTAGAGATTTGGCCAGCGGGGCCTACAATGAGCAGTTCTTC. It is translated as CSARDLASGAYNEQFF.

This clonotype was seen a handful of times. CDR3 residues: CASSLEGARPQHF. Here the CDR3 DNA reads TGCGCCAGCAGCTTGGAGGGGGCACGGCCCCAGCATTTT. The chain couples TRBV5-1 to TRBJ1-5, with 7 bases fitting TRBD1. V lost 0 bases and J lost 9; bases outside the gene matches: 3. This CDR3 has 13 residues. Germline V gives CDR1 SGHRS, CDR2 YFSETQ.

This clonotype has more than one count but fewer than ten. The V gene is TRBV28, the J gene TRBJ2-3, with D possibly being TRBD1 or TRBD2 (5 bases each). CDR1 is MDHEN, CDR2 SYDVKM, per germline. This CDR3 is 15 amino acids long. The germline V and J ends were trimmed by 8 bases and 0 bases, with 15 bases remaining between them. CDR3 sequence reads: CASSPSGASTDTQYF. The DNA of the CDR3 is TGTGCCAGCTCACCGTCCGGGGCTAGCACAGATACGCAGTATTTT. The full variable domain, rest sourced from reference TRBV28 and TRBJ2-3, is DVKVTQSSRYLVKRTGEKVFLECVQDMDHENMFWYRQDPGLGLRLIYFSYDVKMKEKGDIPEGYSVSREKKERFSLILESASTNQTSMYLCASSPSGASTDTQYFGPGTRLTVL.

This chain joins TRBV9 and TRBJ1-1; 7 bases map to TRBD1. The CDR3 has 14 residues. Germline V gives CDR1 SGDLS, CDR2 YYNGEE. Trimming removed 0 bases from V and 11 bases from J; junction bases left unmatched: 10. CDR3 coding DNA: TGTGCCAGCAGCGTAGGGGCAGGGGGAGAGTTGGCTTTCTTT. Its translation is CASSVGAGGELAFF.

This clonotype was observed many times. The rearrangement links TRBV7-9 to TRBJ2-7; 14 nucleotides match TRBD2. The junction had 4 bases not matched to a gene; V was cut back by 5 bases and J by 7 bases. Germline CDR1 SEHNR, CDR2 FQNEAQ (reference sequence). The CDR3 contains 14 residues. As DNA, the CDR3 is TGTGCCAGCAGCCCCGGACTAGCGGGGGGAGAGCAGTACTTC. Amino acid sequence: CASSPGLAGGEQYF.